The source of this T cell receptor beta chain is a study of cytomegalovirus exposure and HLA in healthy donors. Study-wide findings and caveats: The majority of TCR sequences were rare, yet some public TCRs appeared in many donors.

The CDR3 runs to 15 residues. After removal of 1 base from V and 5 bases from J, the junction contained 3 bases not matched to a gene. Germline V gene sequence: CDR1 GTSNPN, CDR2 SVGIG (reference sequence). Assay used: immunoSEQ multiplex PCR; TCRdb lists only in-frame clones, some missing. The sample lists about 60,000 clones, 95% occurring once. Of note for this clone: Its antigen is as yet unknown.

Sequencing was done on a sample of PBMCs. This chain links TRBV30 with TRBJ1-6; 9 nucleotides agree with TRBD1. This clonotype originated in a young woman in good health and CMV-seropositive. Here the CDR3 reads CAWSARDRDNSPLHF. The DNA of the CDR3 is TGTGCCTGGAGTGCGCGGGACAGGGATAATTCACCCCTCCACTTT.